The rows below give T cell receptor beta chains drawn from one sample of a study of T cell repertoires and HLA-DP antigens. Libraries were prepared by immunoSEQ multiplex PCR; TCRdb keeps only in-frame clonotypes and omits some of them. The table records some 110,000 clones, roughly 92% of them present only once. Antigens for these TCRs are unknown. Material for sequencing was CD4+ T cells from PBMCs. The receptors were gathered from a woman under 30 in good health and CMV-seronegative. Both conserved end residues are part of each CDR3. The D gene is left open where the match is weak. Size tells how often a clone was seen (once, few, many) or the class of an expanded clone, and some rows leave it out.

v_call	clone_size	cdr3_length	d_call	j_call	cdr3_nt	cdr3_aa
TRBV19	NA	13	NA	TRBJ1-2	TGTGCCAGTAGTATAGGCCCGAAAATTGGCTACACCTTC	CASSIGPKIGYTF
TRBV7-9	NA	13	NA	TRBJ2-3	TGTGCCAGCAGCATCCGCTCGGCAGATACGCAGTATTTT	CASSIRSADTQYF
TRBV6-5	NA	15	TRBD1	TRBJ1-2	TGTGCCAGCAGTTACAAACAGGGGGCCCCCAATGGCTACACCTTC	CASSYKQGAPNGYTF
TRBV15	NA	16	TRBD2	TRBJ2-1	TGTGCCACCAGCAGAGACGGACTAGCGGGAGGGAATGAGCAGTTCTTC	CATSRDGLAGGNEQFF
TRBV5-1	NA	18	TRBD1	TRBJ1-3	TGCGCCAGCAGCCCCCAGGGGGCGCGCGGTTCTACTGGAAACACCATATATTTT	CASSPQGARGSTGNTIYF
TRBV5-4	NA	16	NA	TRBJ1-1	TGTGCCAGCAGCCCGTCTTGGACAGATTTGAACACTGAAGCTTTCTTT	CASSPSWTDLNTEAFF
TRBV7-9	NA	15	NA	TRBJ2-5	TGTGCCAGCAGCTTCTATACAGGCGAATCTGAGACCCAGTACTTC	CASSFYTGESETQYF
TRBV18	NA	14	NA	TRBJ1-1	TGTGCCAGCTCACCCGCCGTGGGGGGCGCTGAAGCTTTCTTT	CASSPAVGGAEAFF
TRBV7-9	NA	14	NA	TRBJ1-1	TGTGCCAGCAGCTTAAGGGGGGATAGGACTGAAGCTTTCTTT	CASSLRGDRTEAFF
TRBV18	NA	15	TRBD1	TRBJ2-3	TGTGCCAGCTCACCAGGACAGGGCATCACAGATACGCAGTATTTT	CASSPGQGITDTQYF
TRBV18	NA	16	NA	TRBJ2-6	TGTGCCAGCTCACCTGGGACCCCCTCTGGGGCCAACGTCCTGACTTTC	CASSPGTPSGANVLTF
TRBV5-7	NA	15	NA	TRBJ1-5	TGTGCCAGCAGCCAAACGGCCCGGGGCAATCAGCCCCAGCATTTT	CASSQTARGNQPQHF
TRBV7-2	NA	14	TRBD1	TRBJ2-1	TGTGCCAGCAGCTCGGGACAGAAATACAATGAGCAGTTCTTC	CASSSGQKYNEQFF
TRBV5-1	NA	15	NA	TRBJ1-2	TGCGCCAGCAGGTTAACCGGGACGGCAAACTATGGCTACACCTTC	CASRLTGTANYGYTF
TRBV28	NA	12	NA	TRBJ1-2	TGTGCCAGCAGTTTAGCTAACTATGGCTACACCTTC	CASSLANYGYTF
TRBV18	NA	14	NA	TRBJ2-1	TGTGCCAGCTCACCACCGACAGCAAGGAATGAGCAGTTCTTC	CASSPPTARNEQFF
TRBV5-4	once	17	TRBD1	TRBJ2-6	TGTGCCAGCAGCTTGGGGACAGGGGCCACTGGGGCCAACGTCCTGACTTTC	CASSLGTGATGANVLTF
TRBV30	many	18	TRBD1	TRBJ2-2	TGTGCCTGGAGTGTACACGGGCGTGGGACAGCGAACACCGGGGAGCTGTTTTTT	CAWSVHGRGTANTGELFF
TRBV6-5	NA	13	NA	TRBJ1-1	TGTGCCAGCAGTTACTCAGACAGCACTGAAGCTTTCTTT	CASSYSDSTEAFF
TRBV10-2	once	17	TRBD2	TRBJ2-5	TGCGCCAGCAGTGAGCCCTGGGGGCGGGGGGATCAAGAGACCCAGTACTTC	CASSEPWGRGDQETQYF
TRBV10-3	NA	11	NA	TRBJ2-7	TGTGCCATCAGTGATTTGGGCGAGCAGTACTTC	CAISDLGEQYF
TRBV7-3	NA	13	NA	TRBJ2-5	TGTGCCAGCAGCCTCGAGACTGGTGAGACCCAGTACTTC	CASSLETGETQYF
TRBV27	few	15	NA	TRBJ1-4	TGTGCCAGCAGTCCATGGACGGGAACTAATGAAAAACTGTTTTTT	CASSPWTGTNEKLFF
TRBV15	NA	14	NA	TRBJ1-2	TGTGCCACCAGCGGGGCCAGGGGTAACTATGGCTACACCTTC	CATSGARGNYGYTF
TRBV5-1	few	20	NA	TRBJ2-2	TGCGCCAGCAGCTTGGTCCACGGTACAGGTTACTATAAGGCCACCGGGGAGCTGTTTTTT	CASSLVHGTGYYKATGELFF
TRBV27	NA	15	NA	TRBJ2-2	TGTGCCAGCAGTCGTGGACAGATATCCACCGGGGAGCTGTTTTTT	CASSRGQISTGELFF
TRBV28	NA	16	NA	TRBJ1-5	TGTGCCAGCAGACCCCGGGGAGGCCCTGGGGTTTTGCCCCAGCATTTT	CASRPRGGPGVLPQHF
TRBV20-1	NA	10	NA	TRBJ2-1	TGCAGTGCTAGAGGACAAGCGCAGTTCTTC	CSARGQAQFF
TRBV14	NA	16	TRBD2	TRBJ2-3	TGTGCCAGTTCGATGTTCGGGAGGTTGGCGACAGATACGCAGTATTTT	CASSMFGRLATDTQYF
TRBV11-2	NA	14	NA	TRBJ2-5	TGTGCCAGCAGCCAGGGGGGGCTCCGGGAGACCCAGTACTTC	CASSQGGLRETQYF
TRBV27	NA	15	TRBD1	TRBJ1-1	TGTGCCAGCAGTTTATGGGGGACAGGCGCGTCTGAAGCTTTCTTT	CASSLWGTGASEAFF
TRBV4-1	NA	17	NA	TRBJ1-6	TGCGCCAGCAGCCAAGATGCCCGGGGGAGGTTAGGGTCACCCCTCCACTTT	CASSQDARGRLGSPLHF
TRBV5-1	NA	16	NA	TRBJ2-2	TGCGCCAGCAGAAGACAGCCCGCCTCTAACACCGGGGAGCTGTTTTTT	CASRRQPASNTGELFF
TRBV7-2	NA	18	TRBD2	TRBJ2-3	TGTGCCAGCAGCTTAGCGGGGACTAGCGGGGCGACCACAGATACGCAGTATTTT	CASSLAGTSGATTDTQYF
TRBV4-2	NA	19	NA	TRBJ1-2	TGTGCCAGCAGCCAAGGGAGGGGGAGAGGGCCCGCAGTTAACTATGGCTACACCTTC	CASSQGRGRGPAVNYGYTF
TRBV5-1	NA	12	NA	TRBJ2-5	TGCGCCAGCAGCTCCCAAAGAGAGACCCAGTACTTC	CASSSQRETQYF
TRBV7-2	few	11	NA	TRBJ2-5	TGTGCCAGCAGCCTGAAAGAGACCCAGTACTTC	CASSLKETQYF
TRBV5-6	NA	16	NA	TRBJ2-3	TGTGCCAGCAGCCCACCACCTGAGCGAGGCACAGATACGCAGTATTTT	CASSPPPERGTDTQYF
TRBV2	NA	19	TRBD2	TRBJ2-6	TGTGCCAGCAGTGAAGCGCTTGGTCGGGGAGGGTCCGGGGCCAACGTCCTGACTTTC	CASSEALGRGGSGANVLTF
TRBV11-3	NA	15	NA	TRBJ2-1	TGTGCCAGCAGCACCCGGACAGCTTCCTACAATGAGCAGTTCTTC	CASSTRTASYNEQFF
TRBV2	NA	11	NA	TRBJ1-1	TGTGCCAGCAGCAAGACCCCTGAAGCTTTCTTT	CASSKTPEAFF